This T cell receptor (beta chain) was obtained from a study of cytomegalovirus exposure and HLA in healthy donors. Study overall: Of 398 genotyped donors, 70% to 85% clustered with self-reported Caucasian donors. Findings and limits, study-wide: Presence/absence comparisons presumed near-even sequencing depth among donors.

About this clone itself: Its specificity is not known.

The PCR had 60 Vbeta and 13 Jbeta primers. Sequencing was performed with immunoSEQ multiplex PCR; in TCRdb, only in-frame clones are kept and a portion is missing. The table has 150,000 to 200,000 clones, 70% to 75% seen once. Trimming pared 1 base from V and 2 bases from J, leaving 17 bases between. CDR3 length: 17 amino acids. The germline CDR1 and CDR2 sequences are SGHVS and FQNEAQ. This chain links TRBV7-8 with TRBJ1-1; a weak D match, TRBD1 (5 bases). The source material was PBMCs. The clonotype originates from a man between 18 and 29 years old in good health and CMV-seropositive. The chain's CDR3 is CASSLVLLGRENTEAFF. In nucleotides, the CDR3 is TGTGCCAGCAGCTTAGTATTACTGGGCAGGGAAAACACTGAAGCTTTCTTT.